The clone carrying this T cell receptor beta chain was seen a few times. The antigen is not known. Germline V gene sequence: CDR1 SEHNR, CDR2 FQNEAQ (reference sequence). The CDR3 is 15 amino acids. Trimming pared 2 bases from V and 2 bases from J, leaving 10 bases between. This specimen belongs to a study of cytomegalovirus exposure and HLA in healthy donors. Points from the study as a whole: Many donors shared some public TCRs, even though most TCR sequences were rare.

This PCR relied on a set of 60 Vbeta primers and 13 Jbeta primers. Sequencing used immunoSEQ multiplex PCR; TCRdb keeps in-frame clones, though not all of them. Counted here are under 200,000 clones, 65% to 90% occurring once; the ten biggest clones make up over 2%. V is TRBV7-9 and J is TRBJ2-1, with D possibly TRBD2 on 5 matching bases. The sequence was collected from a woman aged 45 to 65 in good health and CMV-seronegative. Sequencing was carried out using PBMCs. CDR3 sequence (DNA): TGTGCCAGCAGCTTAATCCCGGGAACCTACAATGAGCAGTTCTTC. Its protein product is CASSLIPGTYNEQFF.